What follows are 2 T cell receptor beta chains derived from one specimen sequenced in a study of T-cell reconstitution after alpha-beta-depleted transplantation in children. Unique molecular identifiers were used to barcode this TCRbeta library. One entry per CDR3 protein results from TCRdb running MiXCR on the PCR reads. Of roughly 310,000 distinct CDR3 sequences listed, 23% are singletons. Specimen: PBMCs, mostly from graft donor cells, collected 180 days after TCRalphabeta/CD19-depleted stem cell transplant. The receptor source for this set is a male patient aged 5 to 17 who had a stem cell transplant for acute lymphoblastic leukemia, so the T cells may come from the graft donor.

V and J are TRBV10-2 and TRBJ1-5; a possible D gene is TRBD1 (5 bases). CDR3 size: 14 residues. V shed 4 bases and J shed 3 bases, with 10 bases lying between them. Germline CDR1 reads WSHSY; CDR2 reads SAAADI. The CDR3 here is CASSVSGFNQPQHF. The DNA for the CDR3 is TGCGCCAGCAGTGTGTCAGGGTTCAATCAGCCCCAGCATTTT.

This chain joins TRBV9 and TRBJ2-1; 8 bases line up with TRBD2. CDR1 is SGDLS and CDR2 is YYNGEE in the germline V gene. Unmatched junction bases numbered 5, after V lost 0 bases and J lost 3 bases. The CDR3 length is 16 residues. The CDR3 nucleotides read TGTGCCAGCAGCGTAGCAGGTAGCGGGGTCTACAATGAGCAGTTCTTC. This gives the protein CASSVAGSGVYNEQFF.